This T cell receptor beta chain was recovered during a study of T cell repertoires in cytomegalovirus infection. Overall study: Recently described HLA-C-restricted plus well-studied HLA-B-restricted CMV epitopes were used. Study-level results: There were carriers of CMV plus the relevant HLA, and cumulative public TCR beta family frequency identified them. Dominant in the ex vivo response were TCR beta clonotypes restricted by HLA-C and specific for CMV.

TCRdb reprocessed the reads with MiXCR, giving one entry per CDR3 protein. The top ten hold around 12% of the sample, which has 830,000 or so distinct CDR3 sequences, approximately 29% seen once. Note on this clonotype: The antigen is not known.

V lost 2 bases and J lost 0, with 14 bases in between. CDR3 size: 17 residues. Germline CDR1 is SEHNR and CDR2 is FQNEAQ (reference sequence). The clonotype was recovered from a human donor in good health (CMV status not recorded). Some clones in this sample may be carry-over from other donors' samples. The sample consisted of cultured CD8+ T cells from PBMCs, taken from culture after CMV antigen stimulation. The genes are TRBV7-9 and TRBJ1-3; TRBD1 might be the D (5 bases). CDR3 sequence (DNA): TGTGCCAGCAGCTTAAATACTGCAGGGACCTCTGGAAACACCATATATTTT. Encoded protein: CASSLNTAGTSGNTIYF.